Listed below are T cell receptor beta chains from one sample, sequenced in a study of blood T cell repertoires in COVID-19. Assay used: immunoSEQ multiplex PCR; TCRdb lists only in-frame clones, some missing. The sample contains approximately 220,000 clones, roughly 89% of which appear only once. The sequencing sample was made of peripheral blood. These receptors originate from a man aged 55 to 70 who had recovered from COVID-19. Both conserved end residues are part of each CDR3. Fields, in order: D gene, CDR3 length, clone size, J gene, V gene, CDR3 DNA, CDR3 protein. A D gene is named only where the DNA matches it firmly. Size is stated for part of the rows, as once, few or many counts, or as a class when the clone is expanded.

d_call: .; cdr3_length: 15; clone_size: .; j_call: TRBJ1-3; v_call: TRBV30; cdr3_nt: TGTGCCTGGAGTGTATCAAGGGGCCCTGGAAACACCATATATTTT; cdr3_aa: CAWSVSRGPGNTIYF
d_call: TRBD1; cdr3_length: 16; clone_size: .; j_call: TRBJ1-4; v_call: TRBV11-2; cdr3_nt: TGTGCCAGCAGCTTAGGGCCCACAGGGGCTAATGAAAAACTGTTTTTT; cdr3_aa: CASSLGPTGANEKLFF
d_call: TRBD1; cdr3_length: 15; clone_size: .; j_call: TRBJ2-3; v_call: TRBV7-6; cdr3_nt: TGTGCCAGCAGCCCAAGGACAGGGGGTACAGATACGCAGTATTTT; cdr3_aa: CASSPRTGGTDTQYF
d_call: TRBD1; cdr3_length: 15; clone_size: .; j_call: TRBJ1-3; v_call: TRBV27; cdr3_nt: TGTGCCAGCAGTTTCCAGGGGGGAGCCGGAAACACCATATATTTT; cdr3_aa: CASSFQGGAGNTIYF
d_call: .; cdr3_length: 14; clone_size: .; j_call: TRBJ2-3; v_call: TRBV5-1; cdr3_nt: TGCGCCAGCAGCTTGGCGGGCCAGGGAGATACGCAGTATTTT; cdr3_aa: CASSLAGQGDTQYF
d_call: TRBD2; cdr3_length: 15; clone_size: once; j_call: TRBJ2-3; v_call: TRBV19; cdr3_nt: TGTGCCAGTAGTATAGCTAGCGGGAGGACAGATACGCAGTATTTT; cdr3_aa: CASSIASGRTDTQYF
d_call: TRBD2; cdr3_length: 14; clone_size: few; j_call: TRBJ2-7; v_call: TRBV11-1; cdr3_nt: TGTGCCAGCAGCTTACTAGCGGGGCCCTACGAGCAGTACTTC; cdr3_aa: CASSLLAGPYEQYF
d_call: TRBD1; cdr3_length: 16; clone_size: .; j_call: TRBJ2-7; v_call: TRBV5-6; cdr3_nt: TGTGCCAGCAGCCCCATACGACAGGGACCAGCAAAAGAGCAGTACTTC; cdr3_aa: CASSPIRQGPAKEQYF
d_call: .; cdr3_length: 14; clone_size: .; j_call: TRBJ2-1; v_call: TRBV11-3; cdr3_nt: TGTGCCAGCAGCCCGGACAGCTCCTACAATGAGCAGTTCTTC; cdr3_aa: CASSPDSSYNEQFF
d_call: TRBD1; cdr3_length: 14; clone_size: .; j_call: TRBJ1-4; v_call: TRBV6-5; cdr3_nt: TGTGCCAGCAGACTCAGGGGGCGGGGAGAAAAACTGTTTTTT; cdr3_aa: CASRLRGRGEKLFF